The entry below describes one T cell receptor beta chain. Its antigen is not identified. This record comes from a study of response to subunit inactivated influenza vaccine. J was trimmed by 12 bases and V by 2 bases; bases with no gene match: 10. There are 14 residues in the CDR3. The germline V gene has CDR1 MNHEY and CDR2 SVGAGI. Study outcomes and limitations: A suggestion made by the authors is that each seasonal influenza vaccination recruits few new T cells.

TCRdb ran MiXCR on the RT-PCR reads and lists one entry per CDR3 protein. The sample consists of 450,000 to 600,000 distinct CDR3 sequences, 6% to 9% of them appearing once. The source was PBMCs from blood, collected less than 30 months after vaccination. The rearrangement uses TRBV6-5 and TRBJ2-7, with 10 bases lining up with TRBD2. The source is a man between 50 and 69 years old who received an inactivated influenza vaccine. In DNA, the CDR3 is TGTGCCAGCAGTTACACTAGCGGGACACTCGGGGGGTACTTC. Amino acid sequence: CASSYTSGTLGGYF.